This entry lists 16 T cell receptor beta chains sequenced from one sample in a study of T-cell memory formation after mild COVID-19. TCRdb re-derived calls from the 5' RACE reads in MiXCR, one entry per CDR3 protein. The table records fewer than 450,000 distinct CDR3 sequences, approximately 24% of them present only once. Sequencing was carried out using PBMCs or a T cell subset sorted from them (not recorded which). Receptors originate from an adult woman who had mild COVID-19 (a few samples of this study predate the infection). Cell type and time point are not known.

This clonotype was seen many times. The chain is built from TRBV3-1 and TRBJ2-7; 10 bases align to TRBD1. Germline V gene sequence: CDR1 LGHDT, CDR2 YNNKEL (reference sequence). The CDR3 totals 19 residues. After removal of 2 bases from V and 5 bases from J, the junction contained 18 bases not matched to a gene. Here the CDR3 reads CASSQPLPSGQGYIHEQYF. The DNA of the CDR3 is TGTGCCAGCAGCCAACCGCTACCCTCGGGACAGGGGTACATCCACGAGCAGTACTTC.

The CDR3 DNA reads as TGTGCCAGCAGCTTAGGGGCAGGGGGCAATGGCTACACCTTC. Translated: CASSLGAGGNGYTF. This chain joins TRBV7-6 and TRBJ1-2; 8 bases fit TRBD1. From germline, CDR1 is SGHVS and CDR2 FNYEAQ. The CDR3 consists of 14 residues. V lost 1 base, J lost 6 bases, and 4 bases stayed unmatched.

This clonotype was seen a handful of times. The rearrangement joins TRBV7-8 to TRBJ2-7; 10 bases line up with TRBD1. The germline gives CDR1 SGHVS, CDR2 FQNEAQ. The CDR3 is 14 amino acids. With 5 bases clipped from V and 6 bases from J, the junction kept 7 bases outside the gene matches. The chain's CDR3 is CASSAGRTGGEQYF. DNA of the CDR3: TGTGCCAGCAGCGCGGGGCGGACAGGGGGCGAGCAGTACTTC.

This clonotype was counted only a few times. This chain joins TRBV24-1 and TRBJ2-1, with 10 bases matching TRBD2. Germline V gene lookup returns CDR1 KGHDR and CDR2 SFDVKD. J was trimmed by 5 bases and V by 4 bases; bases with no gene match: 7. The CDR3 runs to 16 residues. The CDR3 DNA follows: TGTGCCACCAGTGAGGCTAGCGGGAGCTTCAACAATGAGCAGTTCTTC. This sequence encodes CATSEASGSFNNEQFF.

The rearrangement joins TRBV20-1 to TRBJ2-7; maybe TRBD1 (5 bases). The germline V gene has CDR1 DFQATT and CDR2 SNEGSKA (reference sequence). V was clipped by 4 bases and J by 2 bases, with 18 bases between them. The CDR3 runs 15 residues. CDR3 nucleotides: TGCAGTGCTACACGCACAGGCCCCCGCCCCTACGAGCAGTACTTC. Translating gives CSATRTGPRPYEQYF.

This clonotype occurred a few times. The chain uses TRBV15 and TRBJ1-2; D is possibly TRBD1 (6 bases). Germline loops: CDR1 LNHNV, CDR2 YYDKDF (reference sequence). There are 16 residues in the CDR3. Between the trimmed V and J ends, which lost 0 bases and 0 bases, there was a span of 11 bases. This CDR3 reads CATSRDHQGSNYGYTF. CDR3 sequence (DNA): TGTGCCACCAGCAGAGATCATCAGGGGTCTAACTATGGCTACACCTTC.

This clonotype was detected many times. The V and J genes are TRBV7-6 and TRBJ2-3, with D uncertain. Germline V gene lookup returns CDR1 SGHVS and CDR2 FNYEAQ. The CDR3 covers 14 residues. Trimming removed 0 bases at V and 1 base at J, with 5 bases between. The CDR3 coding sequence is TGTGCCAGCAGCTTAGCGGGCCGCACAGATACGCAGTATTTT. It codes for CASSLAGRTDTQYF.

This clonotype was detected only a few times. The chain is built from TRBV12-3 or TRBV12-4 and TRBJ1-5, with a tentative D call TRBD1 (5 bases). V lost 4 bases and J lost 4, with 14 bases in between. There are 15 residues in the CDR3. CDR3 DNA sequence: TGTGCCAGCAGTTCGGGGGGGTTTTTAAATCAGCCCCAGCATTTT. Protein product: CASSSGGFLNQPQHF.

The CDR3 DNA follows: TGTGCCTTTCAGGGGGCGAACACTGAAGCTTTCTTT. Translating gives CAFQGANTEAFF. The chain carries TRBV7-9 and TRBJ1-1; 8 nucleotides line up with TRBD1. Germline-derived CDR1 and CDR2 are SEHNR and FQNEAQ (reference sequence). J gave up 1 base and V 11 bases, and 3 bases lay outside the gene matches. The CDR3 has 12 residues.

CDR3 in amino acids: CSVEVGQVSAYEQYF. The DNA for the CDR3 is TGCAGCGTTGAGGTCGGACAGGTTTCGGCCTACGAGCAGTACTTC. The chain uses TRBV29-1 and TRBJ2-7; 7 nucleotides align to TRBD1. Per the germline V gene, CDR1 is SQVTM and CDR2 is ANQGSEA. The V segment lost 3 bases and the J segment 2 bases; nucleotides outside the gene matches: 10. The CDR3 covers 15 residues.

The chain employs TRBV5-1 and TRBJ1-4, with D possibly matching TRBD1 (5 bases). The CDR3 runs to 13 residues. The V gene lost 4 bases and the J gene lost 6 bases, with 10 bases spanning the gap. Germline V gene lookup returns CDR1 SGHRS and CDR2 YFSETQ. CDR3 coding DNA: TGCGCCAGCAGCGGGGGGGGAGATGAAAAACTGTTTTTT. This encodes CASSGGGDEKLFF.

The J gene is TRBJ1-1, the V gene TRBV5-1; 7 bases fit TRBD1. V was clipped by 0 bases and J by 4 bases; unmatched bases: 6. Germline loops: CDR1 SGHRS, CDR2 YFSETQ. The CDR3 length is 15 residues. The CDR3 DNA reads TGCGCCAGCAGCTTGGAAGGAGGGGGCGGCACTGAAGCTTTCTTT. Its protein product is CASSLEGGGGTEAFF.

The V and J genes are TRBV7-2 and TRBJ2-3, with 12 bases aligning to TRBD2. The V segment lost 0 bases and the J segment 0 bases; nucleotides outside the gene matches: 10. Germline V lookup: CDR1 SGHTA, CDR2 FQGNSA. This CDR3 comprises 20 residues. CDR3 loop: CASSLAPRASGRASTDTQYF. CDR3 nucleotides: TGTGCCAGCAGCTTAGCCCCGCGGGCTAGCGGGAGGGCAAGCACAGATACGCAGTATTTT.

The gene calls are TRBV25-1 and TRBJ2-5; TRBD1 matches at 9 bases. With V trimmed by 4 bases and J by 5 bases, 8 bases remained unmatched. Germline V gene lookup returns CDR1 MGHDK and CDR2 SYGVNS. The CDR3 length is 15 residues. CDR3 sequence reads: CASSGRDRAKETQYF. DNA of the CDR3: TGTGCCAGCAGTGGCCGGGACAGGGCCAAGGAGACCCAGTACTTC.

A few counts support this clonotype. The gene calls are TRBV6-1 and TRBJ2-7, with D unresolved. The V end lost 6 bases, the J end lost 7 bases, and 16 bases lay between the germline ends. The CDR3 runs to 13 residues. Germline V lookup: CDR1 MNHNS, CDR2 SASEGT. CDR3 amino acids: CASRESAGNEQYF. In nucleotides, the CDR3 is TGTGCCAGCAGGGAATCCGCTGGGAATGAGCAGTACTTC.

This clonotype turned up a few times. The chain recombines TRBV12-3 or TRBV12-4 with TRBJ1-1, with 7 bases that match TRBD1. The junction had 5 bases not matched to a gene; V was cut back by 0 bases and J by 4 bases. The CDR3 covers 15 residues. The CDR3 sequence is CASSLALGDSTEAFF. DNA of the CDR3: TGTGCCAGCAGTTTAGCGCTTGGGGACAGCACTGAAGCTTTCTTT.